The clone carrying this TCR beta chain was counted a single time. Here immunoSEQ multiplex PCR was the method, and the copy in TCRdb shows in-frame clones only, minus some. The sample includes approximately 94,000 clones, about 90% of them seen just once. These data come from a study of control samples from healthy donors and cancer patients. Germline lookup yields CDR1 ENHRY and CDR2 SYGVKD. This CDR3 is 13 amino acids long. The junction had 5 bases not matched to a gene; V was cut back by 8 bases and J by 4 bases. The sequencing input was blood. V and J are TRBV10-3 and TRBJ2-3; 8 bases agree with TRBD1. The receptor comes from a woman aged 45 to 65 in good health. The CDR3 reads CAIEAGGSDTQYF. The CDR3 coding sequence is TGTGCCATCGAGGCAGGGGGCTCAGATACGCAGTATTTT.